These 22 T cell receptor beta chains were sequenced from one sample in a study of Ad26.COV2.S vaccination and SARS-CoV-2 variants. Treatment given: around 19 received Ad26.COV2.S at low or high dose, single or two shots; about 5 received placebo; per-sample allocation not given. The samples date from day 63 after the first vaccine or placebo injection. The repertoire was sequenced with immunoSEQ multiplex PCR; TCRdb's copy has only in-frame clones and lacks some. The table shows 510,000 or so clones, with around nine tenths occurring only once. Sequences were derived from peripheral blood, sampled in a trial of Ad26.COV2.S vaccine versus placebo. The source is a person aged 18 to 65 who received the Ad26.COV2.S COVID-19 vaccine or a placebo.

The CDR3 loop reads CASSPLQVSYEQYF. The CDR3 nucleotides are TGTGCCAGCAGCCCCCTACAGGTGTCCTACGAGCAGTACTTC. The chain couples TRBV11-2 to TRBJ2-7, with D perhaps TRBD1 (5 bases). The CDR3 has 14 residues. The V and J ends lost 5 bases and 1 base respectively, with 12 bases between them. The V gene's germline CDR1 is SGHAT and CDR2 FQNNGV.

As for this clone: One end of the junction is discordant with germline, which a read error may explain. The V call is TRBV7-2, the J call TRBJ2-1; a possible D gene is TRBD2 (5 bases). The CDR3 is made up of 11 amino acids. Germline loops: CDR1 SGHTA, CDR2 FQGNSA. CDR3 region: CASSPKWERFF. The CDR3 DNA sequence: TGTGCCAGCAGCCCTAAGTGGGAGCGGTTCTTC.

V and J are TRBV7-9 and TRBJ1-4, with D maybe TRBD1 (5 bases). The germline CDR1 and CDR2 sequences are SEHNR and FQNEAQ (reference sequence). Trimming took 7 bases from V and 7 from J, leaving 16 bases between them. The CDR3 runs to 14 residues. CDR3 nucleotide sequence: TGTGCCAGCACGCGAGGAGGGACGGGTGAAAAACTGTTTTTT. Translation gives CASTRGGTGEKLFF.

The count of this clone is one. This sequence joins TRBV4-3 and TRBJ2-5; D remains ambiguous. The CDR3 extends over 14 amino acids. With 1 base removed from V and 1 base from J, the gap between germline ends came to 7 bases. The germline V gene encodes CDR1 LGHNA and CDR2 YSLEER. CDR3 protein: CASSQGWPQETQYF. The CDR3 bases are TGCGCCAGCAGCCAAGGGTGGCCCCAAGAGACCCAGTACTTC.

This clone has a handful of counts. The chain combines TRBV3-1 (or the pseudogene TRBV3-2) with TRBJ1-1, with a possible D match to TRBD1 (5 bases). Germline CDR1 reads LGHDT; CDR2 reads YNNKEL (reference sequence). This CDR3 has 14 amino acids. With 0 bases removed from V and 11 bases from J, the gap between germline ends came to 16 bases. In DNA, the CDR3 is TGTGCCAGCAGCCAAGATTTCGGGTCGACAGAGGCTTTCTTT. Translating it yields CASSQDFGSTEAFF.

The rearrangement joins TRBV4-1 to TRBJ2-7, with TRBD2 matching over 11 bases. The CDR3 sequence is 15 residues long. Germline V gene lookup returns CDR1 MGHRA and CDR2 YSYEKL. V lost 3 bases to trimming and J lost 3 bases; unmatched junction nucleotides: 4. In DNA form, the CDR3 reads TGCGCCAGCAGCCATGAGACTAGCGGGGACTACGAGCAGTACTTC. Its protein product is CASSHETSGDYEQYF.

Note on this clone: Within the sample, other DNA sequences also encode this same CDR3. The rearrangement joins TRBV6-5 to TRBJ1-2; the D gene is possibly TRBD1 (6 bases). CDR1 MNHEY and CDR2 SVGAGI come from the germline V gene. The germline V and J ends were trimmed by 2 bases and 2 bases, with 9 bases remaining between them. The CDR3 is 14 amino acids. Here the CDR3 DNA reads TGTGCCAGCAGTTACAGCACAGGGAACTATGGCTACACCTTC. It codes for CASSYSTGNYGYTF.

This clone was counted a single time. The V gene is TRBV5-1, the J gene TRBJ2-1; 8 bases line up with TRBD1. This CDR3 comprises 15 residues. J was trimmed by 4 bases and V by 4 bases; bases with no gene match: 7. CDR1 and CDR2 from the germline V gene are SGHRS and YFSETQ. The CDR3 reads CASSPQGAPYNEQFF. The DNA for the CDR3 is TGCGCCAGCAGCCCCCAGGGGGCCCCATACAATGAGCAGTTCTTC.

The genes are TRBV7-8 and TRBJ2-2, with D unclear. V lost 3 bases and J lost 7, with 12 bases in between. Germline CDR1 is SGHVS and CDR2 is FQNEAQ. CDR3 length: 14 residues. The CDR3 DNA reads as TGTGCCAGCAGCTTGCTCAGAAGATACGGGGAGCTGTTTTTT. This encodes CASSLLRRYGELFF.

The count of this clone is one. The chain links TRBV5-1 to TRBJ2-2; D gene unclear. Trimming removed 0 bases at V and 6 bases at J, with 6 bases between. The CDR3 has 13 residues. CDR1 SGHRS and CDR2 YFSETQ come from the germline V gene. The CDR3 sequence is CASSLEPAGELFF. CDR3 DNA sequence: TGCGCCAGCAGCTTGGAACCCGCCGGGGAGCTGTTTTTT.

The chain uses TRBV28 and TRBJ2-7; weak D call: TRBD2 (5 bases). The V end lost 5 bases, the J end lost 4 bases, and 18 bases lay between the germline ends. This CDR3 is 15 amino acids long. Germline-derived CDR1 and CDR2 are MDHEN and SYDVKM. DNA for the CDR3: TGTGCCAGCAGTCCCCCGGGGATGCCGATTTACGAGCAGTACTTC. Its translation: CASSPPGMPIYEQYF. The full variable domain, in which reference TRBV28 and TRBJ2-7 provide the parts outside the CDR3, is DVKVTQSSRYLVKRTGEKVFLECVQDMDHENMFWYRQDPGLGLRLIYFSYDVKMKEKGDIPEGYSVSREKKERFSLILESASTNQTSMYLCASSPPGMPIYEQYFGPGTRLTVT.

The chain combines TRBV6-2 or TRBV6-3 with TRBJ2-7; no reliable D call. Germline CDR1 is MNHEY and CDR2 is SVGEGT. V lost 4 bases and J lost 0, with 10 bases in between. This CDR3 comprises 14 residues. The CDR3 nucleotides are TGTGCCAGCAGTTTCACGTTTAGCTCCTACGAGCAGTACTTC. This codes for CASSFTFSSYEQYF.

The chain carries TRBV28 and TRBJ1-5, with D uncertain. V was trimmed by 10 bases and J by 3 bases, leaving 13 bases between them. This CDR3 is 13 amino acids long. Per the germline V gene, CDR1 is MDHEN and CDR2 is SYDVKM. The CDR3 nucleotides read TGTGCCACCCTACCGACCCACAATCAGCCCCAGCATTTT. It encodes CATLPTHNQPQHF.

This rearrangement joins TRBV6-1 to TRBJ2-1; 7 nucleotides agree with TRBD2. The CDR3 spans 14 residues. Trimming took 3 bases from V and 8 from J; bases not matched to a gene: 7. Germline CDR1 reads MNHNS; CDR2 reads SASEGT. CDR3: CASSDLAGVDEQFF. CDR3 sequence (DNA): TGTGCCAGCAGTGACCTGGCGGGAGTGGATGAGCAGTTCTTC.

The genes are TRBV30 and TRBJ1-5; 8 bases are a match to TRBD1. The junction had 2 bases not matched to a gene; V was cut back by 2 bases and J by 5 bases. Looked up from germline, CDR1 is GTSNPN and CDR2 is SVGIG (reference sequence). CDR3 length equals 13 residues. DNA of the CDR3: TGTGCCTGGAGTCAGGGGGCGGATCAGCCCCAGCATTTT. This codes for CAWSQGADQPQHF.

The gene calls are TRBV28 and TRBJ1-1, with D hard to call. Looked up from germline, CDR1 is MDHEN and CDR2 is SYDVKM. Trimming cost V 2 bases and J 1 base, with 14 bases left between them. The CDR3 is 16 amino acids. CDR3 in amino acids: CASSLRPADPNTEAFF. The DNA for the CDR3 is TGTGCCAGCAGTTTAAGGCCTGCGGACCCGAACACTGAAGCTTTCTTT.

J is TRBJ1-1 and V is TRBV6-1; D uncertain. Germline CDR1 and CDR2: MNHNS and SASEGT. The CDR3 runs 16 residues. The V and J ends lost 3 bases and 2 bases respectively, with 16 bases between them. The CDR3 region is CASSDTGWAQNTEAFF. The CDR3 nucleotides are TGTGCCAGCAGTGACACCGGGTGGGCCCAAAACACTGAAGCTTTCTTT.

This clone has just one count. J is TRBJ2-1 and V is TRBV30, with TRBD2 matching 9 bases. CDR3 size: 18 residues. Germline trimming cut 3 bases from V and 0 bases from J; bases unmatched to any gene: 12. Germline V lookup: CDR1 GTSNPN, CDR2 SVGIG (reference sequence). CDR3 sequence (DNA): TGTGCCTGGAGACACCCCGGACTAGCGACCCTCTCCTACAATGAGCAGTTCTTC. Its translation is CAWRHPGLATLSYNEQFF. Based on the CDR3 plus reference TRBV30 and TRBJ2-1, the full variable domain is SQTIHQWPATLVQPVGSPLSLECTVEGTSNPNLYWYRQAAGRGLQLLFYSVGIGQISSEVPQNLSASRPQDRQFILSSKKLLLSDSGFYLCAWRHPGLATLSYNEQFFGPGTRLTVL.

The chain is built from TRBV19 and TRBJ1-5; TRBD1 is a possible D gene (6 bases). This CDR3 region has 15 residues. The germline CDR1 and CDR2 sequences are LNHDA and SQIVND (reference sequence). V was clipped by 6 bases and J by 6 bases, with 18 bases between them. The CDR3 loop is CASSMDRGRTQPQHF. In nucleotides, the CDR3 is TGTGCCAGTAGCATGGACAGAGGTCGTACTCAGCCCCAGCATTTT.

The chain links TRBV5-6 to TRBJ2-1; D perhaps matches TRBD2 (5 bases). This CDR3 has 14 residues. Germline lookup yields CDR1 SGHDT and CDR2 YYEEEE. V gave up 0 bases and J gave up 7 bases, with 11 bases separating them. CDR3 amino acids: CASSLGPRGNEQFF. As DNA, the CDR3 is TGTGCCAGCAGCTTGGGTCCCCGAGGGAATGAGCAGTTCTTC.

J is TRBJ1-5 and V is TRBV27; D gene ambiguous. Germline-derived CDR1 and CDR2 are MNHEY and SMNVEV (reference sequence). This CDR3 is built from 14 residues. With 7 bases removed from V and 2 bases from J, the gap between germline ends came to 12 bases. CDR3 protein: CASKRLAGNQPQHF. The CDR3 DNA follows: TGTGCCAGCAAAAGACTGGCGGGCAATCAGCCCCAGCATTTT.

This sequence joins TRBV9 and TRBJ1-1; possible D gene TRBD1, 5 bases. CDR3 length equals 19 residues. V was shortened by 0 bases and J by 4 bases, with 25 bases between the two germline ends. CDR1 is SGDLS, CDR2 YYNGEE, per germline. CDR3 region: CASSVDPRWSQRGLTEAFF. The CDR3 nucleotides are TGTGCCAGCAGCGTAGACCCTCGTTGGTCTCAAAGGGGTCTCACTGAAGCTTTCTTT.